The 21 T cell receptor beta chains in this list originate from one sample, sequenced in a study of cytomegalovirus exposure and HLA in healthy donors. PCR involved 60 Vbeta and 13 Jbeta primers. Libraries were prepared by immunoSEQ multiplex PCR; TCRdb keeps only in-frame clonotypes and omits some of them. The sample gives roughly 180,000 clones, about 75% of which show up once; over 13% is in the top ten. Source material: PBMCs. Source of these receptors: a man aged 50 to 60 in good health and CMV-seropositive.

The chain has TRBV7-2 and TRBJ2-3; D is ambiguous. This CDR3 spans 16 amino acids. Trimming stripped 5 bases from V and 0 bases from J, with 15 bases between. The germline V gene encodes CDR1 SGHTA and CDR2 FQGNSA. The CDR3 reads CASSRRSKTSTDTQYF. The CDR3 nucleotides read TGTGCCAGCAGCCGCCGTTCCAAGACTAGCACAGATACGCAGTATTTT.

This rearrangement joins TRBV10-1 to TRBJ2-1; 13 bases match TRBD2. V shed 8 bases and J 0 bases; nucleotides not matched to a gene: 13. The CDR3 contains 19 residues. The germline CDR1 and CDR2 sequences are WNHNN and SYGVQD (reference sequence). CDR3 in DNA: TGCGCCAGCGGGAGTTCGACTAGCGGGGGGCTTAGCTCCTACAATGAGCAGTTCTTC. As protein: CASGSSTSGGLSSYNEQFF.

This clone was seen more than once but under ten times. This chain joins TRBV7-2 and TRBJ1-6, with no clear D. The length of the CDR3 is 13 residues. The V end was cut by 4 bases, the J end by 7 bases, with 8 bases between. Per germline, CDR1 SGHTA and CDR2 FQGNSA. Here the CDR3 DNA reads TGTGCCAGCAGCTCTGACTTAAATTCACCCCTCCACTTT. Its translation: CASSSDLNSPLHF.

The chain couples TRBV6-5 to TRBJ2-3, with D tentatively TRBD2 (7 bases). Germline lookup yields CDR1 MNHEY and CDR2 SVGAGI. The CDR3 length is 14 residues. V was pared by 6 bases and J by 6 bases, with 16 bases between. The chain's CDR3 is CASRGGFGGDTQYF. CDR3 DNA: TGTGCCAGCAGGGGGGGCTTCGGGGGGGATACGCAGTATTTT.

The V gene is TRBV28, the J gene TRBJ1-2; maybe TRBD1 (6 bases). Germline V lookup: CDR1 MDHEN, CDR2 SYDVKM. CDR3 length: 15 amino acids. The germline V and J ends were trimmed by 2 bases and 6 bases, with 16 bases remaining between them. The CDR3 bases are TGTGCCAGCAGTTTAGACCGCGGGGGCGGGAATGGCTACACCTTC. This sequence encodes CASSLDRGGGNGYTF.

The genes are TRBV19 and TRBJ1-2, with 10 positions matching TRBD1. The CDR3 runs 13 residues. Germline values: CDR1 LNHDA, CDR2 SQIVND (reference sequence). J lost 4 bases, V lost 9 bases, and 5 bases had no gene match. This CDR3 is CASRDRGPYGYTF. CDR3 sequence (DNA): TGTGCCAGCCGGGACAGGGGACCCTATGGCTACACCTTC.

V usage is TRBV19 and J usage is TRBJ2-2, with D maybe TRBD1 (5 bases). V was cut by 4 bases and J by 4 bases, with 7 bases left in between. CDR3 length equals 13 residues. The germline CDR1 and CDR2 sequences are LNHDA and SQIVND (reference sequence). In DNA form, the CDR3 reads TGTGCCAGTAGTAGGCAGGGCACCGGGGAGCTGTTTTTT. It translates to CASSRQGTGELFF.

V usage is TRBV7-8 and J usage is TRBJ2-7, with D possibly being TRBD2 (7 bases). V was trimmed by 5 bases and J by 0 bases, leaving 14 bases between them. CDR1 is SGHVS and CDR2 is FQNEAQ in the germline V gene. The CDR3 sequence is 15 residues long. CDR3: CASSPLAGASYEQYF. As DNA, the CDR3 is TGTGCCAGCAGCCCTCTGGCGGGGGCCTCCTACGAGCAGTACTTC.

This clone occurred once. This chain joins TRBV6-1 and TRBJ2-7; TRBD2 matches 7 bases. CDR1 and CDR2 (germline): MNHNS, SASEGT. The CDR3 totals 13 residues. Trimming cost V 6 bases and J 2 bases; bases outside gene matches: 4. CDR3 coding DNA: TGTGCCAGCAGGCCGGGGGGTACCTACGAGCAGTACTTC. It encodes CASRPGGTYEQYF.

This chain uses TRBV6-1 with TRBJ2-3; TRBD1 aligns across 7 bases. This CDR3 contains 16 residues. CDR1 is MNHNS and CDR2 is SASEGT in the germline V gene. After removal of 0 bases from V and 3 bases from J, the junction contained 6 bases not matched to a gene. CDR3 coding DNA: TGTGCCAGCAGTGAAGCAGGGGGCACTATAACAGATACGCAGTATTTT. Residues: CASSEAGGTITDTQYF.

The genes are TRBV5-1 and TRBJ2-5; 10 bases are shared with TRBD2. With V trimmed by 2 bases and J by 3 bases, 4 bases remained unmatched. This CDR3 is 15 amino acids long. CDR1 is SGHRS, CDR2 YFSETQ, per germline. The CDR3 sequence: CASSFTSGAEETQYF. In DNA form, the CDR3 reads TGCGCCAGCAGCTTCACTAGCGGGGCGGAAGAGACCCAGTACTTC.

The genes are TRBV28 and TRBJ1-1; D is uncertain. Germline loops: CDR1 MDHEN, CDR2 SYDVKM. The CDR3 totals 14 residues. V was shortened by 11 bases and J by 1 base, with 17 bases between the two germline ends. DNA of the CDR3: TGTGCCGGCACCCCCTCTGCGCGGAACACTGAAGCTTTCTTT. It encodes CAGTPSARNTEAFF.

This clone was observed a few times. The chain couples TRBV5-6 to TRBJ2-5, with TRBD1 identical over 7 bases. This CDR3 has 15 residues. Trimming removed 2 bases from V and 4 bases from J; junction bases left unmatched: 8. Germline loops: CDR1 SGHDT, CDR2 YYEEEE. CDR3: CASSFADRVRETQYF. Written as DNA, the CDR3 is TGTGCCAGCAGCTTTGCCGACAGGGTAAGAGAGACCCAGTACTTC.

V usage is TRBV25-1 and J usage is TRBJ2-5; 7 bases align to TRBD1. Germline V lookup: CDR1 MGHDK, CDR2 SYGVNS. The junction had 9 bases not matched to a gene; V was cut back by 4 bases and J by 1 base. The CDR3 covers 16 residues. In DNA, the CDR3 is TGTGCCAGCAGTGGAGGTAGGACAGGACTCCAAGAGACCCAGTACTTC. Translating it yields CASSGGRTGLQETQYF.

The chain is built from TRBV9 and TRBJ1-1; TRBD1 agrees at 11 bases. The V gene's germline CDR1 is SGDLS and CDR2 YYNGEE. CDR3 length equals 17 residues. V shed 0 bases and J 5 bases; nucleotides not matched to a gene: 9. The DNA of the CDR3 is TGTGCCAGCAGCGTAGTAGCCACGGACAGGGGGCGAACTGAAGCTTTCTTT. Translated, it gives CASSVVATDRGRTEAFF.

The V gene is TRBV14, the J gene TRBJ1-1; perhaps TRBD1 as D (6 bases). Trimming stripped 4 bases from V and 7 bases from J, with 16 bases between. The CDR3 totals 14 residues. Germline CDR1 reads SGHDN; CDR2 reads FVKESK. The CDR3 spells CASSPYGGGGEAFF. CDR3 nucleotide sequence: TGTGCCAGCAGCCCATACGGGGGGGGCGGTGAAGCTTTCTTT.

The rearrangement links TRBV7-2 to TRBJ2-7; maybe TRBD2 (6 bases). Looked up from germline, CDR1 is SGHTA and CDR2 is FQGNSA. The CDR3 totals 17 residues. The V gene lost 1 base and the J gene lost 0 bases, with 16 bases spanning the gap. The CDR3 nucleotides are TGTGCCAGCAGCTTAGTCAGAGGCCCGGGACTCTCCTACGAGCAGTACTTC. It encodes CASSLVRGPGLSYEQYF.

The V gene is TRBV27, the J gene TRBJ2-1, with a tentative D call TRBD2 (5 bases). Germline-derived CDR1 and CDR2 are MNHEY and SMNVEV (reference sequence). This CDR3 spans 14 amino acids. The ends were cut back, 3 bases at V and 6 bases at J, with 12 bases in the middle. The CDR3 is CASSFLLESNEQFF. The CDR3 coding sequence is TGTGCCAGCAGTTTTTTACTAGAAAGCAATGAGCAGTTCTTC.

The sample holds one count of this clone. The chain employs TRBV19 and TRBJ2-3; no firm D call. Germline assignment: CDR1 LNHDA and CDR2 SQIVND (reference sequence). This CDR3 spans 13 amino acids. V lost 3 bases and J lost 0, with 4 bases in between. The CDR3 region has the DNA TGTGCCAGTAGTATCCCTAGCACAGATACGCAGTATTTT. Residues: CASSIPSTDTQYF.

This clone was found once. The chain couples TRBV6-1 to TRBJ1-1; 7 bases align to TRBD1. Per the germline V gene, CDR1 is MNHNS and CDR2 is SASEGT. This CDR3 region has 12 residues. The trim removed 7 bases at V and 8 bases at J, leaving 7 bases unmatched. The CDR3 coding sequence is TGTGCCAGCACCCTAGGACAGGAAGAAGCTTTCTTT. It codes for CASTLGQEEAFF.

The chain joins TRBV5-4 to TRBJ1-4; D gene unclear. The CDR3 loop spans 15 amino acids. Trimming left V 0 bases short and J 7 bases short, with 13 bases between. CDR1 is SGHNT, CDR2 YYREEE, per germline (reference sequence). The CDR3 loop is CASSLGLLRGEKLFF. The CDR3, as DNA: TGTGCCAGCAGCTTGGGGCTCCTCAGAGGTGAAAAACTGTTTTTT.